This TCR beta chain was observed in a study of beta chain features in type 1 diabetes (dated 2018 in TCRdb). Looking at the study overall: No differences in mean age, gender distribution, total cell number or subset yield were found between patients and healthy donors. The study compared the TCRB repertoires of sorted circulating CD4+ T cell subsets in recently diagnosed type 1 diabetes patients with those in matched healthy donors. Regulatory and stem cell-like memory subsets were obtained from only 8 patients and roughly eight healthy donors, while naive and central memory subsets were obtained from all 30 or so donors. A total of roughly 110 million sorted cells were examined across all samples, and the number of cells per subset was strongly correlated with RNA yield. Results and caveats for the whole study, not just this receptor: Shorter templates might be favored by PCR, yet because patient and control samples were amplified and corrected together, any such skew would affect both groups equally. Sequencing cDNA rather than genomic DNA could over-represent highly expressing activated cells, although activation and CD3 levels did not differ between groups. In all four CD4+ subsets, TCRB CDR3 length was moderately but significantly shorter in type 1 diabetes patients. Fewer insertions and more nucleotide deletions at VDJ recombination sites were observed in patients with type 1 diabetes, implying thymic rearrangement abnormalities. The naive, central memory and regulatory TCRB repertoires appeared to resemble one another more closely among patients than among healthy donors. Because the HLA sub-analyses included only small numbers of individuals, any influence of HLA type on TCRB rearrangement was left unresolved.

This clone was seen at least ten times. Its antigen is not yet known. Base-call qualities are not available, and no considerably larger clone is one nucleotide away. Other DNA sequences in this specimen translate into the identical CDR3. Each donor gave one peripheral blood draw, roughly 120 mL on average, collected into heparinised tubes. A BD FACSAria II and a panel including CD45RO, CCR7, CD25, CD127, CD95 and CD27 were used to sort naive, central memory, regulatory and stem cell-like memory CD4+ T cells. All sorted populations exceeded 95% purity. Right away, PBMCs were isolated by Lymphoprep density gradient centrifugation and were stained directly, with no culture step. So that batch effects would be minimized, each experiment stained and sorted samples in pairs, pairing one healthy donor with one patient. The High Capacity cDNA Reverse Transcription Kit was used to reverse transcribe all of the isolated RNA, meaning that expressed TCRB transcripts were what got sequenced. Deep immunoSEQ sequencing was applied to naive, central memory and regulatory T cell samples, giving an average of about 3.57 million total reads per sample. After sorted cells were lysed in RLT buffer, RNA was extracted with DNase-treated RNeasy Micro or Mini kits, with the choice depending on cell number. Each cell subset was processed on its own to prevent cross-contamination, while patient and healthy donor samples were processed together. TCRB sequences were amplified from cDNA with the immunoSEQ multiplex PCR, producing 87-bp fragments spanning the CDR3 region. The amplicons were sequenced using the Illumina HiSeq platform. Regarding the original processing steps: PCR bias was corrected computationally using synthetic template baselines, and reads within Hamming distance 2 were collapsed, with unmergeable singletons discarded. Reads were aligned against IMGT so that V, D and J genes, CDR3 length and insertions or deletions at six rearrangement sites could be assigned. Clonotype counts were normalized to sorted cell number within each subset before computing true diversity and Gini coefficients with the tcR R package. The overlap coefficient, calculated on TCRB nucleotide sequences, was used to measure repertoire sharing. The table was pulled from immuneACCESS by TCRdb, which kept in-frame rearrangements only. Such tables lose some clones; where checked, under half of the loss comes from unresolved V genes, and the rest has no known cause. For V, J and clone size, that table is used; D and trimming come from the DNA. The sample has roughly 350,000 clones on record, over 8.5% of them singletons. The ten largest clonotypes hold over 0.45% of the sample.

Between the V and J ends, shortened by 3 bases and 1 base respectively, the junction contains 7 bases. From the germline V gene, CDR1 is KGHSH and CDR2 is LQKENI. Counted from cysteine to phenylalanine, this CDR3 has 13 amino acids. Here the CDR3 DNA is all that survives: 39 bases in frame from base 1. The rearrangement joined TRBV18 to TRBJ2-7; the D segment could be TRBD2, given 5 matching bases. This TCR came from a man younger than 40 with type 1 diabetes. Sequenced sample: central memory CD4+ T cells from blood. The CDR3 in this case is CASSPGESYEQYF. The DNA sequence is TGTGCCAGCTCACCCGGGGAATCCTACGAGCAGTACTTC.